This T cell receptor (beta chain) was found in a study of shared clonotypes between healthy human individuals. Germline values: CDR1 LNHDA, CDR2 SQIVND (reference sequence). This CDR3 spans 15 amino acids. Trimming left V 6 bases short and J 2 bases short, with 14 bases between. Sequencing used immunoSEQ multiplex PCR; TCRdb keeps in-frame clones, though not all of them. The sample includes 2 million or so clones, over 85% of them seen just once. The J gene is TRBJ1-5, the V gene TRBV19; a possible D gene is TRBD1 (5 bases). The clonotype originates from a young man in good health. Sequencing input: naive CD4+ T cells sorted from blood. The sample's subset: CD45RA+ positively selected. The CDR3 nucleotides read TGTGCCAGTAGCCGTGGGGGGTCGGGCAATCAGCCCCAGCATTTT. Protein: CASSRGGSGNQPQHF.